Here is one T cell receptor beta chain with its context. Its antigen remains unidentified. The J segment lost 5 bases and the V segment lost 5 bases, leaving 15 bases of the junction unmatched. Germline V lookup: CDR1 SGHVS, CDR2 FQNEAQ. This CDR3 is built from 17 residues. The source of the sample is a study of vaccination effects on CD4 cells after COVID-19. Whole-study context: Approximately 2.2 million PBMC per well received 10 IU/ml IL-2 and approximately 10 ug/ml peptides in culture.

Researchers isolated CD4+ T cells once less than 13 days of culture had elapsed. The infection with SARS-CoV-2 (confirmed by PCR) occurred in this person between March and December 2020. Vaccine administered to participants consisted of two doses of either BNT162b2 or mRNA-1273. Profiling relied on immunoSEQ multiplex PCR, and the TCRdb table lists in-frame clones only, not all of them. Among tens of thousands of clones listed, less than 85% were seen once. The chain joins TRBV7-8 to TRBJ2-5; 9 bases line up with TRBD2. Sequences were derived from CD4+ T cells from PBMCs cultured without peptide, sampled after COVID-19 vaccination. This TCR derives from a human donor who had a prior SARS-CoV-2 infection. In DNA, the CDR3 is TGTGCCAGCAGCGAAAGGTCGGGCGGGGGGGCCGAGGAGACCCAGTACTTC. Amino acids: CASSERSGGGAEETQYF.